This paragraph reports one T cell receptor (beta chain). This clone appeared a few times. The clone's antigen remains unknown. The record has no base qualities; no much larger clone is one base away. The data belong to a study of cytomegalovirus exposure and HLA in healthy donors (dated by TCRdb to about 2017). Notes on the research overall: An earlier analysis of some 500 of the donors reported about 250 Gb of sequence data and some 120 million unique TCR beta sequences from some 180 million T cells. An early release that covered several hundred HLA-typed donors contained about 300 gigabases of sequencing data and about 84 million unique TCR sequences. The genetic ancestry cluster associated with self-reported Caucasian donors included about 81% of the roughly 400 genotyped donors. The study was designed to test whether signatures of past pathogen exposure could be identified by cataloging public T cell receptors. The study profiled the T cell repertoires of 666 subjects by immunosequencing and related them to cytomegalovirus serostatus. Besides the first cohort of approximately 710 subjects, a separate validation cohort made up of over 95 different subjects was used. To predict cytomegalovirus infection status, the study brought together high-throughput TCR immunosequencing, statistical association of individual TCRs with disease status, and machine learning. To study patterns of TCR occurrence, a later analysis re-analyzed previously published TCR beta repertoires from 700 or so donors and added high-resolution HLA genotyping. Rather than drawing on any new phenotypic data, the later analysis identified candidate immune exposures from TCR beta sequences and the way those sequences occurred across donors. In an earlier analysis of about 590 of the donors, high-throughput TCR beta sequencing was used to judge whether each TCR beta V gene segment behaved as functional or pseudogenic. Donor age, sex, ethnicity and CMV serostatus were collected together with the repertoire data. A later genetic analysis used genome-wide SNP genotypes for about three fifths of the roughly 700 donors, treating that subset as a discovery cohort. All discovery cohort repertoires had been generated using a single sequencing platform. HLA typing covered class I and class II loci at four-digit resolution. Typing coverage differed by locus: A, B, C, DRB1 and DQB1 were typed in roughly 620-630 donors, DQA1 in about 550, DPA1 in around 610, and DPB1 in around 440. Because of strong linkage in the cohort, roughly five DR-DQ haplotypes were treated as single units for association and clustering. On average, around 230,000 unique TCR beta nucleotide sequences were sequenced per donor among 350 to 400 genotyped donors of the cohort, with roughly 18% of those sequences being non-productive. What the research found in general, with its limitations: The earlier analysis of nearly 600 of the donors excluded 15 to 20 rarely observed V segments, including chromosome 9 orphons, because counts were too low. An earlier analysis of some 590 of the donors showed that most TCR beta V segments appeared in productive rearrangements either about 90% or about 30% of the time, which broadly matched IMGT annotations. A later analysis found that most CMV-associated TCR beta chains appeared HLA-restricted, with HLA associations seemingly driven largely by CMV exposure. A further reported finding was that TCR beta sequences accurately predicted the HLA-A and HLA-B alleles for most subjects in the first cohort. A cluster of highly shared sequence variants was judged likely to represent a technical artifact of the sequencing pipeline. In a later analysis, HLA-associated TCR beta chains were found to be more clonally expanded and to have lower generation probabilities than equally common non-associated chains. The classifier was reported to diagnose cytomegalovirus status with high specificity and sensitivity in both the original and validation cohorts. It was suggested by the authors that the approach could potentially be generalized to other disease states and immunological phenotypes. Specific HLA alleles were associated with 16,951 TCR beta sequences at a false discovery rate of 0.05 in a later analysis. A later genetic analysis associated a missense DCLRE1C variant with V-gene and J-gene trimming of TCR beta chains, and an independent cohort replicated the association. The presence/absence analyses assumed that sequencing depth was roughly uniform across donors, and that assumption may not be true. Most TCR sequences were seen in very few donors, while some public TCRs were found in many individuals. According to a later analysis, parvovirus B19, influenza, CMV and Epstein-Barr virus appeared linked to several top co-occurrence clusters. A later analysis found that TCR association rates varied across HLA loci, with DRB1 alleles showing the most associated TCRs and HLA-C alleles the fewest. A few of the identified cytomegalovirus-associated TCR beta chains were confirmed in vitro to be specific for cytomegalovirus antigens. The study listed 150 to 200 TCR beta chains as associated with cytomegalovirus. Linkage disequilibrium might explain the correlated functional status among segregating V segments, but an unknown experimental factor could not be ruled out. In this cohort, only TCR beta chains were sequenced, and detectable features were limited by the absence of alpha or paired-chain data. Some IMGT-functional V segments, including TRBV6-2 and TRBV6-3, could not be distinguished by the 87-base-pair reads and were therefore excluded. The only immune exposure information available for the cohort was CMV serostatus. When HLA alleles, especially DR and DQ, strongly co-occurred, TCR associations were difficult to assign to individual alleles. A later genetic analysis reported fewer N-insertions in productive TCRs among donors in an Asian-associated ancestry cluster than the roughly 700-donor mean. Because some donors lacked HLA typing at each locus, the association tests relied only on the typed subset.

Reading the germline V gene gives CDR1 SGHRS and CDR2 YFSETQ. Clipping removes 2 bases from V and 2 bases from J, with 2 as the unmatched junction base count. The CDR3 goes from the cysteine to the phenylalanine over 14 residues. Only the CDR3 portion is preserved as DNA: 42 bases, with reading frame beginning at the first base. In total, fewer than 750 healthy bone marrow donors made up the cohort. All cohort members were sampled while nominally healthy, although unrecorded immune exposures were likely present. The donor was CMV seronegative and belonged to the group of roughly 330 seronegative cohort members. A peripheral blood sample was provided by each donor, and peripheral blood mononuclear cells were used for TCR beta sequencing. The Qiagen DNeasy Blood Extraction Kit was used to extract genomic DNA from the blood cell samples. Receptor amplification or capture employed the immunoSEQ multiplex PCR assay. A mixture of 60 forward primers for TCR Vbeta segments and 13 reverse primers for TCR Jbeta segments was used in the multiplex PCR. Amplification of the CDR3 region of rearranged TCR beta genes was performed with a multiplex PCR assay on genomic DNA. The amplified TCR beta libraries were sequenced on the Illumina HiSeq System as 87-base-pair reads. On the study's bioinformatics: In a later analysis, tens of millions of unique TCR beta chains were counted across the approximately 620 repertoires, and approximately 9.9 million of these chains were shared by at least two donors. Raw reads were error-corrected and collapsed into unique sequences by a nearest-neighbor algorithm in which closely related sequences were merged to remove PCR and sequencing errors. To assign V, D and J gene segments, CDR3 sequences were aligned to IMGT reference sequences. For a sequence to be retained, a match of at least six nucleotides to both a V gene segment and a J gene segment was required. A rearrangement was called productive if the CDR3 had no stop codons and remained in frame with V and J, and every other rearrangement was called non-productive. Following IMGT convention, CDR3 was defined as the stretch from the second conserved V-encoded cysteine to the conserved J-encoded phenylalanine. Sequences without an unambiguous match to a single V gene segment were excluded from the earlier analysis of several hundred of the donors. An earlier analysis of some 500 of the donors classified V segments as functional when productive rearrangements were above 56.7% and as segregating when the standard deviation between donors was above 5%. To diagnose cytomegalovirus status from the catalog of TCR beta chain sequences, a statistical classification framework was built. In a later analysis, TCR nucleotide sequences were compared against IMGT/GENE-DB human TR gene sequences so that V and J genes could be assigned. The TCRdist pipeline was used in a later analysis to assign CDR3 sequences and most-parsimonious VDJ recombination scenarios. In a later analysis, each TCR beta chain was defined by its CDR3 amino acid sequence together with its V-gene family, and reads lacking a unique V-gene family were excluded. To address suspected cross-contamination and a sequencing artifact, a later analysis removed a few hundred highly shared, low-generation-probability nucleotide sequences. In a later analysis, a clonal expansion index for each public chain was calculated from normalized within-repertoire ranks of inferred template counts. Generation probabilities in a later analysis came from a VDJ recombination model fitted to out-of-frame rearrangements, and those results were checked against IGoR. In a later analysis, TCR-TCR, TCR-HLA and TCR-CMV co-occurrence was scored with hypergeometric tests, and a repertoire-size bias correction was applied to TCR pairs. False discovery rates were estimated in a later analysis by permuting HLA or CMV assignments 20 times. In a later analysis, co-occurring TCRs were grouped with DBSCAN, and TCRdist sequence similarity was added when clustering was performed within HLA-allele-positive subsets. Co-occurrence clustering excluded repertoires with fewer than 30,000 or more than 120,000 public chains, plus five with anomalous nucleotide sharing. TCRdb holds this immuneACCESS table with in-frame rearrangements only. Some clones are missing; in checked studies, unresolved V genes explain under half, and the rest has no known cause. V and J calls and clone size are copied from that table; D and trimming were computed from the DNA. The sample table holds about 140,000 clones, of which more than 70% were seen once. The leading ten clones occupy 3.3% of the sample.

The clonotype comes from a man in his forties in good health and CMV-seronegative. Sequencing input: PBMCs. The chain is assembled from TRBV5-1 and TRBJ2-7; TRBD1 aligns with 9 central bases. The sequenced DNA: TGCGCCAGCAGCTTCGGGACAGGGACCTACGAGCAGTACTTC. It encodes CASSFGTGTYEQYF.